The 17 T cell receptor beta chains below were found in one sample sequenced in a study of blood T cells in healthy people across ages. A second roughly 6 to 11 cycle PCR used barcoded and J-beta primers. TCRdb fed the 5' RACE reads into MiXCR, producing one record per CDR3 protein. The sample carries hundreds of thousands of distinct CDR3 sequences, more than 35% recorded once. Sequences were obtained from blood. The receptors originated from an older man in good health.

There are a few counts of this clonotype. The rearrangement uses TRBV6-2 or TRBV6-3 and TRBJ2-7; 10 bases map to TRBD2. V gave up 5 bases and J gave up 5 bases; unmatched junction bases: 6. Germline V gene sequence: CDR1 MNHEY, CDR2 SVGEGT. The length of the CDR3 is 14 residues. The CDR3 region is CASSTLAGEDEQYF. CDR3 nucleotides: TGTGCCAGCAGTACTCTAGCGGGAGAGGACGAGCAGTACTTC.

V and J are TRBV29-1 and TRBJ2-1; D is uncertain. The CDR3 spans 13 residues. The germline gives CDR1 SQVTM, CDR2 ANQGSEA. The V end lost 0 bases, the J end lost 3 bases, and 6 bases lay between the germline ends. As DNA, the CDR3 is TGCAGCGTTGAAGATCGCCGCTACAATGAGCAGTTCTTC. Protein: CSVEDRRYNEQFF.

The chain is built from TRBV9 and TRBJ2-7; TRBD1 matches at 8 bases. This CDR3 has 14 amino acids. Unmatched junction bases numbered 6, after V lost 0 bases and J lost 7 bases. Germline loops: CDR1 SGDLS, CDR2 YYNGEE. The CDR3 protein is CASSVVPGQVEQYF. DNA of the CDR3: TGTGCCAGCAGCGTAGTCCCGGGACAGGTGGAGCAGTACTTC. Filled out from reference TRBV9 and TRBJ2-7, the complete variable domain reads DSGVTQTPKHLITATGQRVTLRCSPRSGDLSVYWYQQSLDQGLQFLIQYYNGEERAKGNILERFSAQQFPDLHSELNLSSLELGDSALYFCASSVVPGQVEQYFGPGTRLTVT.

The CDR3 DNA reads as TGTGCCAGCAGGACAGAAAATTACGAGCAGTACTTC. Amino acids: CASRTENYEQYF. The chain carries TRBV12-3 or TRBV12-4 and TRBJ2-7; D might be TRBD1 (5 bases). There are 12 residues in the CDR3. Trimming left V 6 bases short and J 4 bases short, with 10 bases between.

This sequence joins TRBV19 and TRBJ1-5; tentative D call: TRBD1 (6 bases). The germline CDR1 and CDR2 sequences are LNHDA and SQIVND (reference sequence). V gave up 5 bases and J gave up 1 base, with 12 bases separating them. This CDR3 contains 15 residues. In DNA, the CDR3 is TGTGCCAGTAGTGGGGGCGCGCCAAGCAATCAGCCCCAGCATTTT. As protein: CASSGGAPSNQPQHF.

Here the CDR3 reads CASSLSPDTNYGYTF. The DNA of the CDR3 is TGTGCCAGCAGCCTTTCCCCCGACACTAACTATGGCTACACCTTC. The rearrangement links TRBV5-4 to TRBJ1-2; D not resolved. The V end lost 4 bases, the J end lost 0 bases, and 13 bases lay between the germline ends. The CDR3 is 15 residues long. CDR1 and CDR2 from the germline V gene are SGHNT and YYREEE (reference sequence).

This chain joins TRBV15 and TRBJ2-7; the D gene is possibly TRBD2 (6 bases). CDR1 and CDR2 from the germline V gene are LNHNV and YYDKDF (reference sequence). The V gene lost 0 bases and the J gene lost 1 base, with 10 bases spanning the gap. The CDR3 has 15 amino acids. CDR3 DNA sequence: TGTGCCACCAGCAGAGATCTCGGGACTTCCTACGAGCAGTACTTC. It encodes CATSRDLGTSYEQYF.

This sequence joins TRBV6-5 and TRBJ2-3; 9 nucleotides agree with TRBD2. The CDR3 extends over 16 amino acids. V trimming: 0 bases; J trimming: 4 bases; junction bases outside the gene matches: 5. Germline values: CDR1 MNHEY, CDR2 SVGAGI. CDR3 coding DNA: TGTGCCAGCAGTTACTCTAGCGGGAGAGGTCCAGATACGCAGTATTTT. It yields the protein CASSYSSGRGPDTQYF.

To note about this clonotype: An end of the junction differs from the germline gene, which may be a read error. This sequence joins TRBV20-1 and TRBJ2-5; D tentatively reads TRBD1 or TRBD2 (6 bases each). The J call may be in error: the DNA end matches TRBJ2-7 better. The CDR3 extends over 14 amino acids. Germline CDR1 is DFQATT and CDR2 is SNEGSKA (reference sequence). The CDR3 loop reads CSTSWDRGLYEQYF. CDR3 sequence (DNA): TGCAGTACTAGTTGGGACCGGGGGCTCTACGAGCAGTACTTC.

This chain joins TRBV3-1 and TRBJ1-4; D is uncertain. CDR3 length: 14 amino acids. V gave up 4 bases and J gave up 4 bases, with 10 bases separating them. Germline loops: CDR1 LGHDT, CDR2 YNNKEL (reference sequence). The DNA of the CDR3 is TGTGCCAGCAGCCCAGTGGGTTATAATGAAAAACTGTTTTTT. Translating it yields CASSPVGYNEKLFF.

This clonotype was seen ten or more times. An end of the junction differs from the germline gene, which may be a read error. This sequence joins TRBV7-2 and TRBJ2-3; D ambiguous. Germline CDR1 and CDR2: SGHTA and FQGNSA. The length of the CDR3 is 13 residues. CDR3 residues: CASSLDLTDTQYF. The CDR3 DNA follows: TGCGCCAGCAGCTTAGACCTCACAGATACGCAGTATTTT.

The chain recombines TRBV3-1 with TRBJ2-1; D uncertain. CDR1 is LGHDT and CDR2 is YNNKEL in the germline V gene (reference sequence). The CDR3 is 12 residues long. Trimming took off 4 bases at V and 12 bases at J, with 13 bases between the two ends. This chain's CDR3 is CASSLHKHPQFF. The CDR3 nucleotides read TGTGCCAGCAGCCTTCATAAGCACCCGCAGTTCTTC.

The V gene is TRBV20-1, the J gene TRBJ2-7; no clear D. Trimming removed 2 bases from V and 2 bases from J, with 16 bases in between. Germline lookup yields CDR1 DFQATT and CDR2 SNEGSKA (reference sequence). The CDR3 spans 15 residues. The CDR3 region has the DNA TGCAGTGCTAGACCTGGTGCAGCTATGGCCTACGAGCAGTACTTC. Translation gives CSARPGAAMAYEQYF.

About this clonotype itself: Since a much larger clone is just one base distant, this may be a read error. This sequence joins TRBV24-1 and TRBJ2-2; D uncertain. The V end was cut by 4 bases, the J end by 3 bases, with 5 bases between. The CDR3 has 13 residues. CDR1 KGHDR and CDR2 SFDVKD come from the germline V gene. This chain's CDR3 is CATSDPYTGELFF. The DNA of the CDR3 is TGTGCCACCAGTGACCCGTACACCGGGGAGCTGTTTTTT.

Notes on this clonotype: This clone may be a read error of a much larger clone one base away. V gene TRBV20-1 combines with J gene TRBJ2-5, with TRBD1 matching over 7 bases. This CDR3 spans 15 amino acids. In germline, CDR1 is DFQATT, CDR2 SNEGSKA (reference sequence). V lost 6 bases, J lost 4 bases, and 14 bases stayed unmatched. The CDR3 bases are TGCAGTGCCGGCCCTCCAGGGGGTTATCGAGAGACCCAGTACTTC. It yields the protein CSAGPPGGYRETQYF.

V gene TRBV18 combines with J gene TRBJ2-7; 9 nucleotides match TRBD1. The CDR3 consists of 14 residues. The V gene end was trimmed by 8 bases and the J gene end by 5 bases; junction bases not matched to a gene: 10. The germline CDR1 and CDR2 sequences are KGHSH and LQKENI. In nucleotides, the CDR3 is TGTGCCAGCGCTCGGGACAGGGTGTCCAACGAGCAGTACTTC. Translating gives CASARDRVSNEQYF. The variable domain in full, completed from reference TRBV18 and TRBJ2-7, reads NAGVMQNPRHLVRRRGQEARLRCSPMKGHSHVYWYRQLPEEGLKFMVYLQKENIIDESGMPKERFSAEFPKEGPSILRIQQVVRGDSAAYFCASARDRVSNEQYFGPGTRLTVT.

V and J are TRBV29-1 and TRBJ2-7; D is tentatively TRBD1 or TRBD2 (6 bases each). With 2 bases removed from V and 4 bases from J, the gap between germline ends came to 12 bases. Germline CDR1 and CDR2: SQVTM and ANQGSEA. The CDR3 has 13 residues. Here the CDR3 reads CSVESGASYEQYF. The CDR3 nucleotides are TGCAGCGTTGAATCGGGGGCAAGTTACGAGCAGTACTTC.